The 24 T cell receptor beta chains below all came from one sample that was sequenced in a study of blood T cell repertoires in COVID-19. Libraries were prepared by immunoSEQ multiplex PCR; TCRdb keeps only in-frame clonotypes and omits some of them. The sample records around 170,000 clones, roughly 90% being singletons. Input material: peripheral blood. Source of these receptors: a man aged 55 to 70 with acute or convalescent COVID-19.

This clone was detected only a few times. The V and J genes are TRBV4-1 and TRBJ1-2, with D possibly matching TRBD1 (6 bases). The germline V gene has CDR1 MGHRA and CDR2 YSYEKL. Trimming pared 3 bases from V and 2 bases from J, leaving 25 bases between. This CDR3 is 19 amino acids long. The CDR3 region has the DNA TGCGCCAGCAGCCACGGAAAGGAATTTTACAGGGCCGAAAACTATGGCTACACCTTC. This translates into CASSHGKEFYRAENYGYTF.

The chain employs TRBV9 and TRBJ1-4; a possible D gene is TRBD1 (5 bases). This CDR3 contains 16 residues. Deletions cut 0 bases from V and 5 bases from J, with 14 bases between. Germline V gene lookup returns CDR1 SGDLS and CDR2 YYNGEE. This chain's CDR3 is CASSVGGRGGNEKLFF. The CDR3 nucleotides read TGTGCCAGCAGCGTAGGCGGTCGGGGGGGGAATGAAAAACTGTTTTTT.

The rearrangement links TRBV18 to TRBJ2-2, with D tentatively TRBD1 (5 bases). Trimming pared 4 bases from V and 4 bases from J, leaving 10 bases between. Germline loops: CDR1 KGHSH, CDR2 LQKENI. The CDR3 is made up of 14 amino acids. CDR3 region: CASSQGKVTGELFF. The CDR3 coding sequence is TGTGCCAGCTCACAGGGGAAGGTCACCGGGGAGCTGTTTTTT.

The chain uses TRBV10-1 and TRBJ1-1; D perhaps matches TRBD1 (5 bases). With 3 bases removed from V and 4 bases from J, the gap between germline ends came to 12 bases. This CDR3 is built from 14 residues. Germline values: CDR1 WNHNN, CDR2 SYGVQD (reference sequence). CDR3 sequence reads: CASSDRGPATEAFF. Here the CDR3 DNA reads TGCGCCAGCAGTGATAGGGGTCCAGCCACTGAAGCTTTCTTT.

The CDR3 protein is CATSRGKGTAYEQYF. The CDR3 coding sequence is TGTGCCACCAGCAGAGGAAAAGGGACAGCCTACGAGCAGTACTTC. The chain recombines TRBV15 with TRBJ2-7; 7 positions agree with TRBD1. Per germline, CDR1 LNHNV and CDR2 YYDKDF (reference sequence). The CDR3 contains 15 residues. J was trimmed by 2 bases and V by 1 base; bases with no gene match: 5.

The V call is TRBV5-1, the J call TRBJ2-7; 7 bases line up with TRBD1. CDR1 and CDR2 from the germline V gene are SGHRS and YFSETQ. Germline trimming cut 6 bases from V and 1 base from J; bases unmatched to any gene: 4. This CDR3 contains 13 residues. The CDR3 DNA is TGCGCCAGCACCCCGGGACAGTCCTACGAGCAGTACTTC. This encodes CASTPGQSYEQYF.

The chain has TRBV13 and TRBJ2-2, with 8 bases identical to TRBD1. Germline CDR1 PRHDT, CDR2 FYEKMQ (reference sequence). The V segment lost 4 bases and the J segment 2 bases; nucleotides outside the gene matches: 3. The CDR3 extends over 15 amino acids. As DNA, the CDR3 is TGTGCCAGCAGCTCCGGACAGGGAAACACCGGGGAGCTGTTTTTT. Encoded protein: CASSSGQGNTGELFF. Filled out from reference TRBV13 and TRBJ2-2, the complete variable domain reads AAGVIQSPRHLIKEKRETATLKCYPIPRHDTVYWYQQGPGQDPQFLISFYEKMQSDKGSIPDRFSAQQFSDYHSELNMSSLELGDSALYFCASSSGQGNTGELFFGEGSRLTVL.

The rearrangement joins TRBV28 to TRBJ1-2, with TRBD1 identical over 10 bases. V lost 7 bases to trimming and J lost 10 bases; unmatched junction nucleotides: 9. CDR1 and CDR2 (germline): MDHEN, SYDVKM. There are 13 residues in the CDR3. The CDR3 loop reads CASKFRDRGFYTF. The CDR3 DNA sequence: TGTGCCAGCAAATTTCGGGACAGGGGATTCTACACCTTC.

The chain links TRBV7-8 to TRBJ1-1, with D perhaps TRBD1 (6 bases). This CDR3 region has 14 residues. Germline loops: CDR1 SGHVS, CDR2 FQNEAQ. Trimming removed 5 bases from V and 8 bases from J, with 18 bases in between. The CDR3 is CASSLGQSTREAFF. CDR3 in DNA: TGTGCCAGCAGCCTTGGACAGTCGACACGAGAAGCTTTCTTT.

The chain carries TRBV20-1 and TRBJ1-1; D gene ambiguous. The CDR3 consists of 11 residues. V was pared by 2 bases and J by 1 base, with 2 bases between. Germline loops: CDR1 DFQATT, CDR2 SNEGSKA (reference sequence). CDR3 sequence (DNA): TGCAGTGCTAGACAGAACACTGAAGCTTTCTTT. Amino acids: CSARQNTEAFF.

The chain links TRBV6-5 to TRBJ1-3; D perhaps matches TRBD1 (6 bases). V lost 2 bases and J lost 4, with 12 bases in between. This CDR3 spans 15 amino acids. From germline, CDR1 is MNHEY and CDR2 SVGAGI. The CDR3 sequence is CASSYATGGGNTIYF. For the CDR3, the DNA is TGTGCCAGCAGTTACGCGACAGGCGGAGGAAACACCATATATTTT.

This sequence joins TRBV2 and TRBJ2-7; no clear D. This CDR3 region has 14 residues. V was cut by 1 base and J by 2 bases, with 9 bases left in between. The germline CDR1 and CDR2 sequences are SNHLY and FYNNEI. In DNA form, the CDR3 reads TGTGCCAGCAGTGAAGAGAGCAAAACCTACGAGCAGTACTTC. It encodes CASSEESKTYEQYF.

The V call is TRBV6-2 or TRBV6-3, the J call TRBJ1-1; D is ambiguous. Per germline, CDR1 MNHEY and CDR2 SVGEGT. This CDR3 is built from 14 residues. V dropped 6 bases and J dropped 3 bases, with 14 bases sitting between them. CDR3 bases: TGTGCCAGCAGCCTGTTGGGCGGGGACACTGAAGCTTTCTTT. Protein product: CASSLLGGDTEAFF.

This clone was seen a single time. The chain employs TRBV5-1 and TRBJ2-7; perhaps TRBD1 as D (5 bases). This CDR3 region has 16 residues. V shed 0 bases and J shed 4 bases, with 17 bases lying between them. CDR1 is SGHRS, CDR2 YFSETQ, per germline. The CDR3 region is CASSLETGLINYEQYF. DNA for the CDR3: TGCGCCAGCAGCTTGGAAACAGGCCTTATTAATTACGAGCAGTACTTC.

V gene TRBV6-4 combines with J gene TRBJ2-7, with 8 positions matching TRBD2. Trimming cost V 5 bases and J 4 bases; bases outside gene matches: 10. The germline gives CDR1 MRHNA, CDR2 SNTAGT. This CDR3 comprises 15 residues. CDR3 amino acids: CASSQAGTRGYEQYF. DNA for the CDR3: TGTGCCAGCAGTCAGGCAGGGACTAGGGGTTACGAGCAGTACTTC.

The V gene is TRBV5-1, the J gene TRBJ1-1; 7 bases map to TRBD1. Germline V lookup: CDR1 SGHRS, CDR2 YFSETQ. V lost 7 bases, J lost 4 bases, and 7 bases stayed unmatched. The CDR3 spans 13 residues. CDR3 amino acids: CASHTGVGTEAFF. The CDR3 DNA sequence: TGCGCCAGCCACACAGGGGTAGGCACTGAAGCTTTCTTT.

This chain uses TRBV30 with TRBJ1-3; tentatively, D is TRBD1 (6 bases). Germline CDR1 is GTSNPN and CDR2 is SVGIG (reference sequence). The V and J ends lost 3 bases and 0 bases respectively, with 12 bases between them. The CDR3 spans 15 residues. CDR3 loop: CAWSLGGLSGNTIYF. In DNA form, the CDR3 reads TGTGCCTGGAGCTTAGGGGGTCTCTCTGGAAACACCATATATTTT.

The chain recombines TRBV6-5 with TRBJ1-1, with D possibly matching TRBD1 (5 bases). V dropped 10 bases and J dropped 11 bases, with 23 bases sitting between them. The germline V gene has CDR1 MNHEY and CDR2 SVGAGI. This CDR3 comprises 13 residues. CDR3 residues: CATQPGRAFSAFF. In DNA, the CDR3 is TGTGCCACCCAACCTGGCAGGGCGTTTTCGGCTTTCTTT.

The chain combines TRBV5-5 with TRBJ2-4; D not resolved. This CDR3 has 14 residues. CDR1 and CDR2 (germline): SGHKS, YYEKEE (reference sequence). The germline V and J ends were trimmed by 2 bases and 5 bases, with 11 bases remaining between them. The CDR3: CASSLSGWENIQYF. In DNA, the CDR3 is TGTGCCAGCAGCTTATCCGGGTGGGAAAACATTCAGTACTTC.

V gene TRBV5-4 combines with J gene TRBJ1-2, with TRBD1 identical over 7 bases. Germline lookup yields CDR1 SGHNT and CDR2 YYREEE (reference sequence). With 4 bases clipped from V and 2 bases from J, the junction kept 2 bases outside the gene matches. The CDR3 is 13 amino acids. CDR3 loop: CASSLGQNYGYTF. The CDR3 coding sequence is TGTGCCAGCAGCCTGGGACAGAACTATGGCTACACCTTC.

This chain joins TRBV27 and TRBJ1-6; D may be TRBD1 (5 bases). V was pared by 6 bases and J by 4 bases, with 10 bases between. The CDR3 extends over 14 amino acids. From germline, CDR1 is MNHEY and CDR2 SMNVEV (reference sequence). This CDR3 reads CASSGTLYNSPLHF. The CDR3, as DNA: TGTGCCAGCAGCGGGACTCTTTATAATTCACCCCTCCACTTT.

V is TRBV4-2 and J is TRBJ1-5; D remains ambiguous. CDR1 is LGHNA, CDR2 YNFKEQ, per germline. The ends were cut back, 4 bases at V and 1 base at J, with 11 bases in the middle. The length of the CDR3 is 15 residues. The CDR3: CASSPSWESNQPQHF. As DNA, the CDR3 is TGTGCCAGCAGCCCCTCGTGGGAGAGCAATCAGCCCCAGCATTTT.

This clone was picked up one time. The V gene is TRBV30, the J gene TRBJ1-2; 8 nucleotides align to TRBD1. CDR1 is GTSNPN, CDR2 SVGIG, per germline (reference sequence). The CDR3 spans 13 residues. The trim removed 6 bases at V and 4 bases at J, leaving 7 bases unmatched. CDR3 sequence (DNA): TGTGCCTGTTTTGACAGGGGTGGCTATGGCTACACCTTC. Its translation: CACFDRGGYGYTF.

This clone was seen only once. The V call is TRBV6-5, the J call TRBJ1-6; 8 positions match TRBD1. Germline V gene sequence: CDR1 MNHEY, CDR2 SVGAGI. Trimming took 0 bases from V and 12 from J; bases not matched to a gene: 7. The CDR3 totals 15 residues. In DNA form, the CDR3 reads TGTGCCAGCAGTTACTCGCGCAGGGGGCGCGTACCCCTCCACTTT. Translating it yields CASSYSRRGRVPLHF.